This TCR beta chain derives from a study of T cells in Graves' hyperthyroidism and ophthalmopathy. As to this clonotype: The antigen is not known.

RNA transcripts served as the template for amplifying TCR beta CDR3 regions. HTBI primers drove first-round RT-PCR of the TCR CDR3. MiXCR, run by TCRdb on the multiplex PCR reads, gives a single entry per CDR3 protein. The data hold some 570,000 distinct CDR3 sequences, with approximately 15% observed a single time. CDR3 size: 14 residues. The V and J ends lost 4 bases and 3 bases respectively, with 12 bases between them. CDR1 and CDR2 from the germline V gene are MGHRA and YSYEKL. Overall study results and limits: Blood samples included most of the expanded thyroid clonotypes exceeding 0.001.

The specimen was blood. This receptor was identified in a woman in her late teens or twenties with Graves' ophthalmopathy. This chain uses TRBV4-1 with TRBJ1-1, with D hard to call. The CDR3 spells CASSPVGVHTEAFF. DNA for the CDR3: TGCGCCAGCAGCCCGGTTGGGGTGCACACTGAAGCTTTCTTT.